Listed here is a single TCR beta chain. Antigen specificity is unknown. The data belong to a study of T cells after posttransplantation cyclophosphamide. The study, taken as a whole, reports: Later post-transplant blood repertoires were often dominated by donor CD8+ memory clones. Recipient CMV seropositivity and CMV reactivation strongly tracked TRB clonality. Blood and skin or GI T cell repertoires showed limited TRB overlap.

CDR1 is SGHDT, CDR2 YYEEEE, per germline. The CDR3 consists of 14 residues. Trimming cost V 4 bases and J 2 bases; bases outside gene matches: 2. TCRdb keeps only in-frame clones here, not all; method: immunoSEQ multiplex PCR. There are roughly 34,000 clones in the sample, none observed a single time. The receptor was derived from a woman aged 25 to 45 in good health and a related stem cell transplant donor. V gene TRBV5-6 combines with J gene TRBJ1-3; 8 bases agree with TRBD1. Material: PBMCs. CDR3 sequence: CASSRTGTGNTIYF. In nucleotides, the CDR3 is TGTGCCAGCAGCCGGACAGGGACTGGAAACACCATATATTTT.